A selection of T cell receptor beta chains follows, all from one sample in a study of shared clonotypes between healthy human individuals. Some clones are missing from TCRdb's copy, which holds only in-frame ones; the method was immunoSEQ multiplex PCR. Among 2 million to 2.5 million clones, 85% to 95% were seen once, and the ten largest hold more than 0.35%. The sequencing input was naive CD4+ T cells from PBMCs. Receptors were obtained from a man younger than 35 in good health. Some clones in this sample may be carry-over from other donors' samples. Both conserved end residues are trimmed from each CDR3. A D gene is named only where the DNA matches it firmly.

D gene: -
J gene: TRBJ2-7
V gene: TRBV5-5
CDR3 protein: ASSPGDTSSYEQY

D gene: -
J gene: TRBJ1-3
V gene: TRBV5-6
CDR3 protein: ASSLDPFSGNTIY

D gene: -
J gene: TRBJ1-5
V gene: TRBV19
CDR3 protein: ASTPGTASNQPQH

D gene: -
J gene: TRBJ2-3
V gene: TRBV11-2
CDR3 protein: ASSLVGVDTQY

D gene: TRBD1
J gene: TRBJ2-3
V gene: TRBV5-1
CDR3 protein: ASSLDGQGPDTQY

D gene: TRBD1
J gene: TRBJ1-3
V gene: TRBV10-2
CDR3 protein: ASKGQSFGNTIY

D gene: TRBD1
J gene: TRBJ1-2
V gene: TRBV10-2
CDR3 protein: ASMTGAQGGYT

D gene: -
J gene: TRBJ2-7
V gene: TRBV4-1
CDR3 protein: ASSQAGLRGHEQY

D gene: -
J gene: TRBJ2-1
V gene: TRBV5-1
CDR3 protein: ATSRGEIYAGDEQF

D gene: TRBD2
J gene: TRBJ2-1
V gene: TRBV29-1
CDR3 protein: SVERGYNEQF

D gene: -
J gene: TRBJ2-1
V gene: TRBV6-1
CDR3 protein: ASRLRVSGNNEQF

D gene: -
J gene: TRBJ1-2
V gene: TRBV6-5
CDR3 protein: ASSPQGVYGYT

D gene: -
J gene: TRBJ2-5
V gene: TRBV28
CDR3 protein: ASSPPETLQETQY

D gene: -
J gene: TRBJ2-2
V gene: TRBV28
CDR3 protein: ASTVTIGGGELF